These T cell receptor beta chains were read from a single sample in a study of cytomegalovirus exposure and HLA in healthy donors. Profiled with immunoSEQ multiplex PCR; TCRdb holds only in-frame clones, not every one. The profile shows roughly 230,000 clones, just under 80% of them singletons. Sequencing used PBMCs. The origin of the receptors is a boy aged 10-17 years in good health and CMV-seronegative. CDR3s include the opening cysteine and the closing phenylalanine or tryptophan. A D gene is named only where the DNA matches it firmly. Clone size appears in some rows only: once, few, many, or a class for an expanded clone.

v_gene	d_gene	abundance	j_gene	CDR3aa	CDR3nt
TRBV5-1	TRBD2	once	TRBJ2-1	CASSLLAGGYNEQFF	TGCGCCAGCAGCTTGCTAGCGGGGGGTTACAATGAGCAGTTCTTC
TRBV2	TRBD2	-	TRBJ2-3	CASTTSGSSDTQYF	TGTGCCAGCACCACTAGCGGGAGCTCAGATACGCAGTATTTT
TRBV9	-	-	TRBJ1-1	CASSESEHTEAFF	TGTGCCAGCAGCGAATCGGAGCACACTGAAGCTTTCTTT
TRBV5-1	-	-	TRBJ1-3	CASSLKTEPGNTIYF	TGCGCCAGCAGCTTGAAGACAGAGCCTGGAAACACCATATATTTT
TRBV29-1	-	-	TRBJ1-6	CSASVTGSSNSPLHF	TGCAGCGCCTCTGTAACAGGGTCCTCAAATTCACCCCTCCACTTT
TRBV28	-	-	TRBJ1-2	CASSLSGRSGYTF	TGTGCCAGCAGTTTATCAGGCAGATCTGGCTACACCTTC
TRBV6-1	-	few	TRBJ2-7	CAGPRGIKYF	TGTGCCGGGCCCAGGGGCATAAAGTACTTC
TRBV7-9	-	-	TRBJ1-1	CASSLAGGEAFF	TGTGCCAGCAGCTTAGCGGGGGGTGAAGCTTTCTTT
TRBV9	-	-	TRBJ2-3	CASSFTGTTDTQYF	TGTGCCAGCAGCTTTACAGGGACGACAGATACGCAGTATTTT
TRBV28	-	-	TRBJ1-3	CASLPIDNSGNTIYF	TGTGCCAGCCTTCCAATCGACAACTCTGGAAACACCATATATTTT
TRBV5-1	TRBD2	-	TRBJ2-1	CASNSGRPYNEQFF	TGCGCCAGCAATAGCGGGAGACCCTACAATGAGCAGTTCTTC
TRBV6-1	-	-	TRBJ2-3	CASSEFGVDTDTQYF	TGTGCCAGCAGTGAGTTCGGGGTAGACACAGATACGCAGTATTTT
TRBV6-6	-	-	TRBJ2-1	CASAGNNEQFF	TGTGCCAGCGCGGGGAACAATGAGCAGTTCTTC
TRBV28	-	-	TRBJ1-4	CASSLEGRGNEKLFF	TGTGCCAGCAGTTTAGAAGGACGAGGGAATGAAAAACTGTTTTTT
TRBV18	TRBD2	-	TRBJ2-1	CASSSSSGSYNEQFF	TGTGCCAGCTCATCCTCTAGCGGCTCCTACAATGAGCAGTTCTTC
TRBV5-4	-	-	TRBJ2-1	CASSLVLGARYNEQFF	TGTGCCAGCAGCTTGGTATTGGGGGCCCGGTACAATGAGCAGTTCTTC
TRBV10-1	-	-	TRBJ2-7	CASSEIAGPYEQYF	TGCGCCAGCAGTGAGATTGCGGGCCCGTACGAGCAGTACTTC
TRBV13	-	-	TRBJ2-7	CASSLRGASREQYF	TGTGCCAGCAGCTTACGGGGGGCTAGTCGCGAGCAGTACTTC
TRBV7-9	-	-	TRBJ1-2	CASSLTDGQFYGYTF	TGTGCCAGCAGCCTAACGGATGGGCAGTTCTATGGCTACACCTTC
TRBV6-1	TRBD1	-	TRBJ2-7	CASSRDRETYEQYF	TGTGCCAGCAGCAGGGACAGGGAGACCTACGAGCAGTACTTC
TRBV10-1	-	-	TRBJ2-4	CASSESPGDIQYF	TGCGCCAGCAGTGAGTCGCCAGGGGACATTCAGTACTTC
TRBV5-1	-	-	TRBJ1-6	CASSLAGTPLHF	TGCGCCAGCAGCTTGGCCGGGACACCCCTCCACTTT
TRBV5-4	TRBD1	-	TRBJ1-6	CASRSGGSYNSPLHF	TGTGCCAGCAGATCAGGGGGCTCTTATAATTCACCCCTCCACTTT
TRBV4-1	-	-	TRBJ1-1	CASSQTVNTEAFF	TGCGCCAGCAGCCAGACAGTTAACACTGAAGCTTTCTTT
TRBV5-1	TRBD2	once	TRBJ2-7	CASSLASGATTEQYF	TGCGCCAGCAGCTTGGCTAGCGGGGCAACCACCGAGCAGTACTTC
TRBV6-1	-	-	TRBJ2-7	CASSEQQEGSYEQYF	TGTGCCAGCAGTGAGCAACAGGAAGGTTCCTACGAGCAGTACTTC
TRBV2	-	-	TRBJ1-4	CASSFWEEKLFF	TGTGCCAGCAGTTTTTGGGAGGAAAAACTGTTTTTT
TRBV4-2	-	-	TRBJ2-2	CASSQAPRGPNTGELFF	TGTGCCAGCAGCCAAGCACCCAGGGGCCCGAACACCGGGGAGCTGTTTTTT
TRBV19	TRBD2	-	TRBJ2-1	CASSFQRGGNEQFF	TGTGCCAGTAGTTTCCAGCGGGGGGGCAATGAGCAGTTCTTC
TRBV5-4	-	-	TRBJ1-2	CASSLEAVGAYGYTF	TGTGCCAGCAGCTTGGAGGCGGTAGGAGCCTATGGCTACACCTTC
TRBV11-2	TRBD2	-	TRBJ2-7	CASSEGLEAGEQYF	TGTGCCAGCAGCGAGGGACTAGAGGCGGGCGAGCAGTACTTC
TRBV7-8	TRBD1	-	TRBJ2-7	CASSGDRATYEQYF	TGTGCCAGCAGCGGGGACAGGGCTACTTACGAGCAGTACTTC
TRBV13	TRBD2	-	TRBJ2-1	CASSLDGGGRYNEQFF	TGTGCCAGCAGCTTAGACGGGGGGGGCCGGTACAATGAGCAGTTCTTC
TRBV7-8	TRBD1	few	TRBJ1-2	CASRDRGQAGYTF	TGTGCCAGCAGAGATAGGGGACAGGCTGGCTACACCTTC
TRBV29-1	-	-	TRBJ2-1	CSVVQPGRDEQFF	TGCAGCGTTGTCCAACCGGGAAGGGATGAGCAGTTCTTC
TRBV4-1	TRBD2	once	TRBJ2-3	CASSLSPQREGLSDTQYF	TGCGCCAGCAGCCTGAGCCCCCAGCGGGAGGGCCTCTCAGATACGCAGTATTTT
TRBV6-5	-	once	TRBJ2-7	CASSRGHLYEQYF	TGTGCCAGCAGTCGCGGACATCTCTACGAGCAGTACTTC
TRBV6-1	TRBD1	-	TRBJ1-1	CASSEAQGASSAFF	TGTGCCAGCAGTGAAGCACAGGGGGCGTCTTCGGCTTTCTTT
TRBV7-9	TRBD1	-	TRBJ2-7	CASSPGQGIDEQYF	TGTGCCAGCAGCCCCGGACAGGGAATAGACGAGCAGTACTTC
TRBV5-1	-	once	TRBJ2-7	CASSIGTGVYEQYF	TGCGCCAGCAGCATCGGGACGGGGGTTTACGAGCAGTACTTC
TRBV28	TRBD1	-	TRBJ1-2	CASSLTDRDGYTF	TGTGCCAGCAGTCTAACCGACAGGGACGGCTACACCTTC
TRBV11-2	-	-	TRBJ1-1	CASSLFPQGVEAFF	TGTGCCAGCAGCTTATTCCCACAAGGGGTAGAAGCTTTCTTT
TRBV5-5	-	-	TRBJ2-1	CASSPDLYNEQFF	TGTGCCAGCAGTCCGGACTTATACAATGAGCAGTTCTTC
TRBV4-1	-	-	TRBJ2-7	CASSQGQGGASYEQYF	TGCGCCAGCAGCCAAGGGCAGGGGGGCGCCTCCTACGAGCAGTACTTC
TRBV5-1	TRBD2	-	TRBJ2-7	CASSLDGGAPTPRYEQYF	TGCGCCAGCAGCTTGGACGGGGGGGCCCCAACTCCACGCTACGAGCAGTACTTC
TRBV5-1	TRBD2	-	TRBJ2-1	CASSPGTSGRAWSYNEQFF	TGCGCCAGCAGCCCAGGGACTAGCGGGAGGGCCTGGTCCTACAATGAGCAGTTCTTC
TRBV5-1	TRBD1	-	TRBJ2-7	CASSSDRVVYEQYF	TGCGCCAGCAGCTCGGACAGGGTGGTCTACGAGCAGTACTTC
TRBV7-9	TRBD1	few	TRBJ1-6	CASSPFDRVDSPLHF	TGTGCCAGCAGCCCTTTCGACAGGGTTGATTCACCCCTCCACTTT
TRBV6-1	TRBD1	-	TRBJ2-7	CASRGWDRKEAEQYF	TGTGCCAGCAGGGGGTGGGACAGGAAGGAAGCCGAGCAGTACTTC
TRBV18	TRBD1	-	TRBJ1-5	CASSPPGDRRYQPQHF	TGTGCCAGCTCACCACCCGGGGACAGGCGATATCAGCCCCAGCATTTT
TRBV9	TRBD2	-	TRBJ2-7	CASSVDFASGRSEQYF	TGTGCCAGCAGCGTGGACTTTGCTAGCGGGAGGTCCGAGCAGTACTTC
TRBV5-4	-	once	TRBJ2-3	CASSPDLGTDTQYF	TGTGCCAGCAGCCCGGACTTGGGTACGGATACGCAGTATTTT
TRBV7-6	-	-	TRBJ2-1	CASSLLLTNEQFF	TGTGCCAGCAGCTTATTGTTAACTAATGAGCAGTTCTTC
TRBV5-6	-	-	TRBJ1-2	CASSSQGDGYTF	TGTGCCAGCAGCTCCCAAGGGGATGGCTACACCTTC
TRBV29-1	TRBD1	-	TRBJ1-4	CSVGKNGQGKLFF	TGCAGCGTGGGGAAGAATGGACAGGGGAAACTGTTTTTT